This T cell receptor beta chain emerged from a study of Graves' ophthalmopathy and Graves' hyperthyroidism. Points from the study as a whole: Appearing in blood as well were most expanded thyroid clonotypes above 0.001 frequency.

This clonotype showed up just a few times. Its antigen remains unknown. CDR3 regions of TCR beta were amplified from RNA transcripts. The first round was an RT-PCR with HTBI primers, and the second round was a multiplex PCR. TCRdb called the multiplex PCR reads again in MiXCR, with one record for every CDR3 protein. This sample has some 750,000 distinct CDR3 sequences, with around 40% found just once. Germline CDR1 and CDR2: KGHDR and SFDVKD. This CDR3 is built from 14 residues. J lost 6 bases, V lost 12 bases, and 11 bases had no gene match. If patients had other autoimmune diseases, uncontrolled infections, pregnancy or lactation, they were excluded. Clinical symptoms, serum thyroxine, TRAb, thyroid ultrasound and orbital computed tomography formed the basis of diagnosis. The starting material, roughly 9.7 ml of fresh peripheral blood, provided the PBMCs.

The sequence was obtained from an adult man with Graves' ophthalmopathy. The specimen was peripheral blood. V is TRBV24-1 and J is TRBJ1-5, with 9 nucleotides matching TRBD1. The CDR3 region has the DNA TGTGCCTGGAGTCCGGGACAGGGATTTCAGCCCCAGCATTTT. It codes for CAWSPGQGFQPQHF.